Listed here are 5 T cell receptor beta chains from one sample, sequenced in a study of CD8 T cells in Susac syndrome. An input of roughly 0.5 to 1 ug of RNA was subjected to reverse transcription using random hexamers. TCRdb independently ran MiXCR on the immunoSEQ multiplex PCR reads; one entry per CDR3 protein. The data show fewer than 100,000 distinct CDR3 sequences, with more than 85% seen just once and around 0.49% held by the top ten. Material for sequencing was CD8+ T cells from PBMCs. These receptor sequences come from a human donor with multiple sclerosis.

This chain links TRBV28 with TRBJ2-7; possibly TRBD2 for D (5 bases). The germline V gene encodes CDR1 MDHEN and CDR2 SYDVKM. The CDR3 runs 15 residues. Trimming removed 2 bases at V and 3 bases at J, with 14 bases between. CDR3 region: CASSLPSGFDYEQYF. CDR3 nucleotide sequence: TGTGCCAGCAGTTTACCTTCGGGGTTCGACTACGAGCAGTACTTC.

The chain combines TRBV27 with TRBJ1-3; 7 nucleotides line up with TRBD1. V shed 3 bases, J shed 7 bases, and the junction held 9 bases outside the gene matches. Germline lookup yields CDR1 MNHEY and CDR2 SMNVEV (reference sequence). The CDR3 runs 15 residues. CDR3 sequence: CASSFRGSGGNTIYF. In nucleotides, the CDR3 is TGTGCCAGCAGTTTTCGCGGGTCAGGGGGTAACACCATATATTTT.

The rearrangement links TRBV11-2 to TRBJ1-3; D call uncertain. The CDR3 extends over 14 amino acids. V dropped 3 bases and J dropped 0 bases, with 6 bases sitting between them. Germline CDR1 is SGHAT and CDR2 is FQNNGV. CDR3 nucleotide sequence: TGTGCCAGCAGCTTTGGTGGCTCTGGAAACACCATATATTTT. Translated: CASSFGGSGNTIYF.

This rearrangement joins TRBV4-3 to TRBJ2-2; the D gene is possibly TRBD2 (6 bases). The CDR3 extends over 13 amino acids. V lost 4 bases to trimming and J lost 10 bases, with 13 bases between them. The germline CDR1 and CDR2 sequences are LGHNA and YSLEER. This CDR3 reads CASSLTGGAELFF. CDR3 sequence (DNA): TGCGCCAGCAGCCTAACCGGGGGAGCGGAGCTGTTTTTT.

This chain connects TRBV24-1 to TRBJ2-2, with 10 positions matching TRBD2. Germline V gene sequence: CDR1 KGHDR, CDR2 SFDVKD. CDR3 size: 18 residues. Losses at the gene ends were 4 bases for V and 4 bases for J; bases not matched to a gene: 11. The CDR3 nucleotides read TGTGCCACCAGTGACCTGCCGCTAGCGGGAGATCGCACCGGGGAGCTGTTTTTT. Its translation is CATSDLPLAGDRTGELFF.